The sample holds one count of the clone carrying this TCR beta chain. TCRdb's copy holds only in-frame clones and misses some; the assay was immunoSEQ multiplex PCR. The sample yields about 140,000 clones, approximately 80% seen once. Germline values: CDR1 LNHDA, CDR2 SQIVND (reference sequence). This CDR3 has 16 residues. V was clipped by 4 bases and J by 0 bases; unmatched bases: 6. The entry originates in a study of blood T cell repertoires in COVID-19. As for the study in general: T cells, B-cell-depleted T cells, or PBMCs provided the cDNA or gDNA that served as material.

The clonotype originates from a man aged 60-69 years who had recovered from COVID-19. The chain links TRBV19 to TRBJ1-1, with 9 bases fitting TRBD1. Sequenced material: peripheral blood. As DNA, the CDR3 is TGTGCCAGTAGTAAATTAACAGGGGGCGTGAACACTGAAGCTTTCTTT. Residues: CASSKLTGGVNTEAFF.